This passage covers 32 T cell receptor beta chains from one sample sequenced in a study of spatial heterogeneity in lung cancer. Study outcomes and limitations: How many expanded intratumoral alpha and beta TCRs were present tracked the tumor mutation count, which was a count of nonsynonymous mutations.

Antigen specificity for these receptors is unknown. One entry per CDR3 protein results from TCRdb running MiXCR on the 5' RACE reads. This table has about 100,000 distinct CDR3 sequences, approximately 4.7% appearing once. As to time point: sample taken at primary tumor resection. The sample here was lung tumor tissue, taken at surgery. The source of these receptors is a male donor with early-stage non-small cell lung cancer.

This chain uses TRBV5-1 with TRBJ2-7; 7 bases match TRBD1. In germline, CDR1 is SGHRS, CDR2 YFSETQ. V shed 4 bases, J shed 0 bases, and the junction held 4 bases outside the gene matches. The CDR3 sequence is 14 residues long. DNA for the CDR3: TGCGCCAGCAGCGAGGGGGCGGCCTCCTACGAGCAGTACTTC. Translated, it gives CASSEGAASYEQYF.

A note on this clonotype: This may be a read error: a much more frequent sequence differs by one nucleotide. The chain carries TRBV24-1 and TRBJ2-1; 7 bases are a match to TRBD2. CDR3 length: 12 amino acids. V dropped 10 bases and J dropped 9; count of bases not matched to a gene: 8. Per the germline V gene, CDR1 is KGHDR and CDR2 is SFDVKD. CDR3 nucleotides: TGTGCCACGGGGGGGTCGCTTGGTGAGCAGTTCTTC. This translates into CATGGSLGEQFF.

This rearrangement joins TRBV12-3 or TRBV12-4 to TRBJ2-5, with a tentative D call TRBD2 (7 bases). V lost 1 base and J lost 2, with 14 bases in between. CDR3 length: 16 amino acids. The CDR3 DNA is TGTGCCAGCAGTTTAGAGGGGGACTACCTTCAAGAGACCCAGTACTTC. It encodes CASSLEGDYLQETQYF.

This clonotype was seen repeatedly, ten times or more. The J gene is TRBJ2-5, the V gene TRBV12-3 or TRBV12-4, with 9 bases aligning to TRBD1. There are 14 residues in the CDR3. V gave up 6 bases and J gave up 6 bases; unmatched junction bases: 8. CDR3: CASSPGQGKQTQYF. The CDR3 nucleotides are TGTGCCAGCAGCCCAGGACAGGGGAAACAGACCCAGTACTTC.

In this sample, this clonotype turned up many times. The V and J genes are TRBV6-6 and TRBJ2-5; 8 bases are a match to TRBD2. Germline lookup yields CDR1 MNHNY and CDR2 SVGAGI (reference sequence). J was trimmed by 10 bases and V by 6 bases; bases with no gene match: 13. There are 14 residues in the CDR3. In nucleotides, the CDR3 is TGTGCCAGCAGGCGACCGGGACTAGAGAGGGTCCAGTACTTC. This gives the protein CASRRPGLERVQYF.

This chain connects TRBV11-3 to TRBJ2-3; D unclear. This CDR3 is built from 12 residues. Germline V CDR1 and CDR2: SGHNT, YENEEA. The germline V and J ends were trimmed by 0 bases and 7 bases, with 5 bases remaining between them. CDR3 sequence: CASSLEGYTQYF. DNA for the CDR3: TGTGCCAGCAGCTTAGAGGGTTATACGCAGTATTTT.

This chain uses TRBV6-2 or TRBV6-3 with TRBJ2-2; no clear D gene. V shed 6 bases and J shed 6 bases, with 11 bases lying between them. The germline V gene has CDR1 MNHEY and CDR2 SVGEGT. The CDR3 sequence is 13 residues long. The CDR3 DNA reads TGTGCCAGCAGCCGGAGTGGTTCCGGGGAGCTGTTTTTT. Protein product: CASSRSGSGELFF.

This clonotype came up many times. This rearrangement joins TRBV20-1 to TRBJ2-4, with D possibly TRBD2 on 6 matching bases. V was trimmed by 6 bases and J by 8 bases, leaving 26 bases between them. This CDR3 contains 16 residues. Germline CDR1 is DFQATT and CDR2 is SNEGSKA (reference sequence). The CDR3 region has the DNA TGCAGTGCGCTGGACGGAGGGACCACGCTTAGGGACATTCAGTACTTC. Protein sequence: CSALDGGTTLRDIQYF.

This clonotype came up once. A clone one base away is much larger, so this may be a read error. The genes are TRBV6-1 and TRBJ2-3; D gene unclear. Looked up from germline, CDR1 is MNHNS and CDR2 is SASEGT. There are 15 residues in the CDR3. Trimming left V 7 bases short and J 0 bases short, with 14 bases between. The CDR3 DNA follows: TGTGCCAGCACCGTTGCACCAGGAAGCACAGATACGCAGTATTTT. It yields the protein CASTVAPGSTDTQYF.

This clonotype was picked up a small number of times. The chain couples TRBV20-1 to TRBJ2-1, with 8 positions matching TRBD2. CDR1 DFQATT and CDR2 SNEGSKA come from the germline V gene (reference sequence). Unmatched junction bases numbered 4, after V lost 0 bases and J lost 3 bases. This CDR3 is built from 15 residues. CDR3 sequence: CSARESGRDYNEQFF. The DNA for the CDR3 is TGCAGTGCTAGAGAGAGCGGGAGAGACTACAATGAGCAGTTCTTC.

There are many counts of this clonotype. The V gene is TRBV20-1, the J gene TRBJ2-3; the match to TRBD2 covers 7 bases. This CDR3 spans 16 amino acids. With 1 base clipped from V and 3 bases from J, the junction kept 10 bases outside the gene matches. Germline CDR1 and CDR2: DFQATT and SNEGSKA (reference sequence). This CDR3 is CSARVRRGSRTDTQYF. Here the CDR3 DNA reads TGCAGTGCTAGAGTCCGGCGCGGGAGTAGGACAGATACGCAGTATTTT.

This clonotype has a count of ten or more. The chain couples TRBV10-3 to TRBJ2-2; 11 positions match TRBD2. V trimming: 5 bases; J trimming: 0 bases; junction bases outside the gene matches: 5. Germline V gives CDR1 ENHRY, CDR2 SYGVKD. The CDR3 is 17 residues long. The CDR3 DNA sequence: TGTGCCATCAGTACCCTAGCGGGAGGAACGAACACCGGGGAGCTGTTTTTT. It is translated as CAISTLAGGTNTGELFF.

V usage is TRBV7-9 and J usage is TRBJ1-4; weak D call: TRBD1 (5 bases). This CDR3 has 16 amino acids. CDR1 SEHNR and CDR2 FQNEAQ come from the germline V gene (reference sequence). V dropped 5 bases and J dropped 0 bases, with 13 bases sitting between them. In DNA, the CDR3 is TGTGCCAGCAGCACCCGTAAGGGGTCAACTAATGAAAAACTGTTTTTT. Residues: CASSTRKGSTNEKLFF.

This clonotype was picked up many times. The chain carries TRBV28 and TRBJ2-5; D perhaps matches TRBD2 (5 bases). Looked up from germline, CDR1 is MDHEN and CDR2 is SYDVKM. The CDR3 covers 17 residues. The V gene lost 4 bases and the J gene lost 0 bases, with 18 bases spanning the gap. CDR3 nucleotide sequence: TGTGCCAGCAGTTATGGCCCGGGAAGAACGTACCAAGAGACCCAGTACTTC. Protein product: CASSYGPGRTYQETQYF.

This chain joins TRBV25-1 and TRBJ1-1; D is possibly TRBD1 (5 bases). V shed 5 bases and J shed 6 bases, with 28 bases lying between them. The V gene's germline CDR1 is MGHDK and CDR2 SYGVNS. The CDR3 spans 18 residues. CDR3 nucleotide sequence: TGTGCCAGCAGTCGGGCCGGGGGAAGGCTTCCGCCTGTGGCTGAAGCTTTCTTT. It encodes CASSRAGGRLPPVAEAFF.

The table lists this clonotype with many counts. This CDR3 reads CASRKLDGTGDGYTF. CDR3 sequence (DNA): TGTGCCAGCAGAAAACTTGACGGGACAGGGGACGGCTACACCTTC. The J gene is TRBJ1-2, the V gene TRBV12-3 or TRBV12-4; 10 bases map to TRBD1. This CDR3 comprises 15 residues. Germline trimming cut 6 bases from V and 8 bases from J; bases unmatched to any gene: 12.

This clonotype was seen ten or more times. The chain has TRBV4-1 and TRBJ2-7; 7 bases map to TRBD2. Germline values: CDR1 MGHRA, CDR2 YSYEKL. The junction had 14 bases not matched to a gene; V was cut back by 2 bases and J by 4 bases. This CDR3 region has 17 residues. CDR3 sequence reads: CASSQLLAPGGFYEQYF. CDR3 DNA: TGCGCCAGCAGCCAACTACTAGCGCCCGGGGGATTTTACGAGCAGTACTTC.

This clonotype was counted ten times or more. The rearrangement uses TRBV27 and TRBJ2-3; D ambiguous. The germline gives CDR1 MNHEY, CDR2 SMNVEV (reference sequence). The germline V and J ends were trimmed by 8 bases and 4 bases, with 13 bases remaining between them. The CDR3 runs to 13 residues. The CDR3, as DNA: TGTGCCAGCGGACCTAGAGGAGCAGATACGCAGTATTTT. The encoded protein is CASGPRGADTQYF.

This clonotype was counted a few times. The chain has TRBV7-9 and TRBJ1-1, with 7 nucleotides matching TRBD1. The V segment lost 4 bases and the J segment 4 bases; nucleotides outside the gene matches: 15. The CDR3 contains 17 residues. Germline loops: CDR1 SEHNR, CDR2 FQNEAQ (reference sequence). The CDR3 spells CASSSPDKQGIPTEAFF. The CDR3 bases are TGTGCCAGCAGCTCTCCTGACAAACAGGGGATTCCCACTGAAGCTTTCTTT.

This clonotype was picked up many times. The chain couples TRBV5-1 to TRBJ2-2; no definite D call. CDR1 and CDR2 (germline): SGHRS, YFSETQ. This CDR3 spans 14 amino acids. V was clipped by 0 bases and J by 4 bases, with 7 bases between them. CDR3: CASSLALSTGELFF. Written as DNA, the CDR3 is TGCGCCAGCAGCTTGGCCCTGAGCACCGGGGAGCTGTTTTTT. The complete variable domain, with remaining parts taken from reference TRBV5-1 and TRBJ2-2, reads KAGVTQTPRYLIKTRGQQVTLSCSPISGHRSVSWYQQTPGQGLQFLFEYFSETQRNKGNFPGRFSGRQFSNSRSEMNVSTLELGDSALYLCASSLALSTGELFFGEGSRLTVL.

The chain uses TRBV7-9 and TRBJ1-5; D possibly corresponds to TRBD1 (5 bases). V was pared by 7 bases and J by 5 bases, with 12 bases between. The length of the CDR3 is 13 residues. Germline V gives CDR1 SEHNR, CDR2 FQNEAQ (reference sequence). CDR3 protein: CASTGDHDQPQHF. Here the CDR3 DNA reads TGTGCCAGCACGGGGGACCATGATCAGCCCCAGCATTTT.

At least ten counts were recorded for this clonotype. This chain links TRBV12-3 or TRBV12-4 with TRBJ2-7; the D gene is possibly TRBD2 (6 bases). Trimming took off 3 bases at V and 6 bases at J, with 15 bases between the two ends. CDR3 length: 14 amino acids. The CDR3 sequence is CASSFGQSGGEQYF. The CDR3 coding sequence is TGTGCCAGCAGTTTCGGACAATCCGGGGGCGAGCAGTACTTC.

This clonotype has a handful of counts. The V and J genes are TRBV10-1 and TRBJ2-5, with 7 nucleotides matching TRBD2. Per the germline V gene, CDR1 is WNHNN and CDR2 is SYGVQD (reference sequence). V shed 5 bases, J shed 4 bases, and the junction held 4 bases outside the gene matches. The CDR3 is 13 residues long. DNA of the CDR3: TGCGCCAGCAGTAAGGGCGGGGGAGAGACCCAGTACTTC. Amino acids: CASSKGGGETQYF.

Ten or more counts support this clonotype. The rearrangement joins TRBV18 to TRBJ1-3; no firm D call. The CDR3 length is 16 residues. The ends were cut back, 2 bases at V and 2 bases at J, with 13 bases in the middle. Germline values: CDR1 KGHSH, CDR2 LQKENI. In nucleotides, the CDR3 is TGTGCCAGCTCACCAGGTGGCGGAAAAACTGGAAACACCATATATTTT. Translating gives CASSPGGGKTGNTIYF.

Turning to this clonotype: This may be a read error, as it is one base from a much larger clone. Likely a read error: the CDR3 ends without its conserved phenylalanine or tryptophan. V gene TRBV20-1 combines with J gene TRBJ1-1; a weak D match, TRBD1 (6 bases). V lost 6 bases, J lost 4 bases, and 6 bases lay in between. There are 10 residues in the CDR3. Germline V gives CDR1 DFQATT, CDR2 SNEGSKA (reference sequence). The CDR3 sequence is CSAGGTEAFS. The CDR3 DNA is TGCAGTGCAGGGGGCACTGAAGCTTTCTCT.

This clonotype was seen a handful of times. The CDR3 DNA reads as TGTGCCAGCAGTCCCCGTAATGATCTTGGGACCCAGTACTTC. Translated: CASSPRNDLGTQYF. V usage is TRBV12-3 or TRBV12-4 and J usage is TRBJ2-5, with D uncertain. Trimming left V 5 bases short and J 7 bases short, with 17 bases between. This CDR3 region has 14 residues.

This clonotype was recorded many times. CDR3 coding DNA: TGCGCCAGCAGCACAGGACCGGGACTAGCGGTAGGAAGCTCCTACAATGAGCAGTTCTTC. It is translated as CASSTGPGLAVGSSYNEQFF. The genes are TRBV5-1 and TRBJ2-1, with 11 bases that match TRBD2. The CDR3 length is 20 residues. The ends lost 4 bases at V and 0 bases at J; junction bases unmatched: 15. The germline gives CDR1 SGHRS, CDR2 YFSETQ.

This clonotype was recorded at least ten times. The V and J genes are TRBV3-1 and TRBJ2-1; a weak D match, TRBD2 (6 bases). The CDR3 contains 15 residues. Germline V gene sequence: CDR1 LGHDT, CDR2 YNNKEL (reference sequence). Between the trimmed V and J ends, which lost 0 bases and 4 bases, there was a span of 10 bases. For the CDR3, the DNA is TGTGCCAGCAGCCAAGATAGGAGGGTTTACAATGAGCAGTTCTTC. Protein sequence: CASSQDRRVYNEQFF.

This clonotype was detected many times. CDR3 in DNA: TGCGCCAGCAGCTTAGCGGGAGTAGAATACAATGAGCAGTTCTTC. Amino acids: CASSLAGVEYNEQFF. The chain couples TRBV5-1 to TRBJ2-1; 8 nucleotides align to TRBD2. The germline V gene encodes CDR1 SGHRS and CDR2 YFSETQ. V shed 2 bases and J 4 bases; nucleotides not matched to a gene: 5. The CDR3 sequence is 15 residues long.

This clonotype has a count of ten or more. V and J are TRBV4-1 and TRBJ2-7, with D possibly matching TRBD2 (5 bases). Per the germline V gene, CDR1 is MGHRA and CDR2 is YSYEKL. CDR3 size: 15 residues. V was pared by 3 bases and J by 3 bases, with 15 bases between. CDR3 loop: CASSHPLVGNYEQYF. DNA for the CDR3: TGCGCCAGCAGCCACCCACTAGTCGGGAACTACGAGCAGTACTTC.

Many counts were recorded for this clonotype. The V call is TRBV3-1, the J call TRBJ2-1; 10 bases are a match to TRBD2. The germline V gene encodes CDR1 LGHDT and CDR2 YNNKEL (reference sequence). Trimming cost V 4 bases and J 5 bases; bases outside gene matches: 8. The CDR3 runs 16 residues. The CDR3 DNA reads TGTGCCAGCAGCCCACATAGCGGGAGGTTCCACAATGAGCAGTTCTTC. This translates into CASSPHSGRFHNEQFF.

Ten or more counts support this clonotype. This chain links TRBV4-2 with TRBJ1-5; D may be TRBD1 (5 bases). Germline-derived CDR1 and CDR2 are LGHNA and YNFKEQ. This CDR3 comprises 15 residues. Trimming pared 0 bases from V and 5 bases from J, leaving 11 bases between. The CDR3 region has the DNA TGTGCCAGCAGCCAAGAAGGGGCGGGATATCAGCCCCAGCATTTT. Its protein product is CASSQEGAGYQPQHF.